These 31 T cell receptor beta chains share one sample of origin, sequenced in a study of blood T cell repertoires in COVID-19. This table comes from immunoSEQ multiplex PCR, and its TCRdb copy is limited to in-frame clones, with some not included. The data show tens of thousands of clones, about three quarters seen once. The material sequenced was peripheral blood. The receptors derive from a human donor in a cohort sampled during active COVID-19.

The chain has TRBV18 and TRBJ2-1; maybe TRBD1 (6 bases). This CDR3 comprises 15 residues. The V end was cut by 3 bases, the J end by 6 bases, with 15 bases between. Germline V gene lookup returns CDR1 KGHSH and CDR2 LQKENI. The chain's CDR3 is CASSPLQGRSNEQFF. The CDR3 region has the DNA TGTGCCAGCTCACCCTTGCAGGGGCGTTCCAATGAGCAGTTCTTC.

The J gene is TRBJ2-6, the V gene TRBV27; 7 positions match TRBD1. The junction had 5 bases not matched to a gene; V was cut back by 2 bases and J by 1 base. Germline CDR1 is MNHEY and CDR2 is SMNVEV (reference sequence). The CDR3 spans 17 residues. CDR3 region: CASSLVRQGSGANVLTF. CDR3 DNA sequence: TGTGCCAGCAGTTTAGTCCGACAGGGTTCTGGGGCCAACGTCCTGACTTTC. The variable domain in full, completed from reference TRBV27 and TRBJ2-6, reads EAQVTQNPRYLITVTGKKLTVTCSQNMNHEYMSWYRQDPGLGLRQIYYSMNVEVTDKGDVPEGYKVSRKEKRNFPLILESPSPNQTSLYFCASSLVRQGSGANVLTFGAGSRLTVL.

This clone was observed once. This sequence joins TRBV4-3 and TRBJ2-7; weak D call: TRBD1 (6 bases). V lost 5 bases, J lost 7 bases, and 18 bases lay in between. Per germline, CDR1 LGHNA and CDR2 YSLEER. This CDR3 has 14 amino acids. The CDR3 protein is CASSASTGLGEQYF. CDR3 coding DNA: TGCGCCAGCAGCGCGAGTACAGGGTTGGGGGAGCAGTACTTC.

This chain joins TRBV6-5 and TRBJ2-3, with TRBD1 as a possible D gene (5 bases). The CDR3 is 13 amino acids. CDR1 and CDR2 from the germline V gene are MNHEY and SVGAGI. V was cut by 7 bases and J by 2 bases, with 10 bases left in between. CDR3 DNA sequence: TGTGCCAGCATCAGGGATTACACAGATACGCAGTATTTT. Its protein is CASIRDYTDTQYF.

J is TRBJ2-5 and V is TRBV7-9, with 9 bases aligning to TRBD2. The CDR3 is 15 residues long. Germline-derived CDR1 and CDR2 are SEHNR and FQNEAQ (reference sequence). V was clipped by 5 bases and J by 2 bases; unmatched bases: 6. The CDR3 DNA is TGTGCCAGCAGCGGAGGAGCGGGAGGACAAGAGACCCAGTACTTC. It encodes CASSGGAGGQETQYF.

The chain joins TRBV7-2 to TRBJ2-1, with D perhaps matching TRBD2 (5 bases). Germline values: CDR1 SGHTA, CDR2 FQGNSA. The CDR3 consists of 15 residues. V was pared by 1 base and J by 5 bases, with 12 bases between. The CDR3 DNA reads as TGTGCCAGCAGCTTAGACCAGCGGAAAAACAATGAGCAGTTCTTC. Amino acids: CASSLDQRKNNEQFF.

The chain carries TRBV29-1 and TRBJ1-1; no firm D call. The CDR3 contains 12 residues. Germline assignment: CDR1 SQVTM and CDR2 ANQGSEA. V gave up 6 bases and J gave up 6 bases, with 14 bases separating them. The CDR3 coding sequence is TGCAGCGTGAGGAAGGCGGCGCCTGAAGCTTTCTTT. It is translated as CSVRKAAPEAFF.

The V call is TRBV28, the J call TRBJ2-2; D may be TRBD1 (5 bases). Looked up from germline, CDR1 is MDHEN and CDR2 is SYDVKM. CDR3 length equals 14 residues. Trimming took 3 bases from V and 7 from J, leaving 12 bases between them. The CDR3 loop reads CASSFSGLSGELFF. CDR3 coding DNA: TGTGCCAGCAGTTTCTCAGGGTTGAGCGGGGAGCTGTTTTTT.

The chain has TRBV7-2 and TRBJ2-7, with D uncertain. V was shortened by 2 bases and J by 0 bases, with 8 bases between the two germline ends. Germline values: CDR1 SGHTA, CDR2 FQGNSA. The CDR3 runs to 14 residues. The CDR3 sequence is CASSLRSNSYEQYF. CDR3 coding DNA: TGTGCCAGCAGCTTAAGATCTAACTCCTACGAGCAGTACTTC.

The chain joins TRBV2 to TRBJ2-7; a weak D match, TRBD2 (5 bases). The germline V gene encodes CDR1 SNHLY and CDR2 FYNNEI. The CDR3 is made up of 12 amino acids. Trimming took 10 bases from V and 3 from J, leaving 13 bases between them. For the CDR3, the DNA is TGTGCCACCGGAGGAACTAACTACGAGCAGTACTTC. Translated, it gives CATGGTNYEQYF.

This chain connects TRBV2 to TRBJ2-7; D not resolved. Germline lookup yields CDR1 SNHLY and CDR2 FYNNEI. Between the trimmed V and J ends, which lost 9 bases and 5 bases, there was a span of 17 bases. CDR3 size: 13 residues. Written as DNA, the CDR3 is TGTGCCAGTCAGTTCCAGTTCTCTGACGAGCAGTACTTC. Amino acids: CASQFQFSDEQYF.

The genes are TRBV10-3 and TRBJ2-5; 11 bases fit TRBD2. Germline CDR1 is ENHRY and CDR2 is SYGVKD. This CDR3 comprises 15 residues. The V and J ends lost 2 bases and 4 bases, in that order; junction bases with no gene match: 3. The CDR3 DNA reads TGTGCCATCAGTGAGGAAGGGACTAGCGGAGAGACCCAGTACTTC. Residues: CAISEEGTSGETQYF.

The rearrangement joins TRBV4-3 to TRBJ2-3; maybe TRBD2 (6 bases). With 0 bases removed from V and 5 bases from J, the gap between germline ends came to 12 bases. The CDR3 spans 15 residues. Per the germline V gene, CDR1 is LGHNA and CDR2 is YSLEER. The CDR3 DNA sequence: TGCGCCAGCAGCCAAGATGGGGGAGGAATAGATACGCAGTATTTT. Protein: CASSQDGGGIDTQYF.

The rearrangement joins TRBV7-2 to TRBJ2-5; D possibly corresponds to TRBD1 (7 bases). The germline V gene encodes CDR1 SGHTA and CDR2 FQGNSA. Trimming removed 4 bases from V and 4 bases from J, with 16 bases in between. The CDR3 length is 15 residues. CDR3 protein: CASSWAGGRGETQYF. The CDR3 DNA sequence: TGTGCCAGCAGCTGGGCAGGGGGGCGAGGAGAGACCCAGTACTTC.

The DNA of the CDR3 is TGTGCCAGCAGCCACCGACTAGCGGGAGTCTACGAGCAGTACTTC. It codes for CASSHRLAGVYEQYF. The V call is TRBV7-9, the J call TRBJ2-7; 12 bases match TRBD2. Germline values: CDR1 SEHNR, CDR2 FQNEAQ (reference sequence). This CDR3 has 15 amino acids. J gave up 3 bases and V 5 bases, and 5 bases lay outside the gene matches. Together with reference TRBV7-9 and TRBJ2-7, the CDR3 gives the full variable domain: DTGVSQNPRHKITKRGQNVTFRCDPISEHNRLYWYRQTLGQGPEFLTYFQNEAQLEKSRLLSDRFSAERPKGSFSTLEIQRTEQGDSAMYLCASSHRLAGVYEQYFGPGTRLTVT.

The chain combines TRBV5-4 with TRBJ2-2, with D perhaps TRBD1 (5 bases). This CDR3 contains 15 residues. Between the trimmed V and J ends, which lost 0 bases and 4 bases, there was a span of 10 bases. Per germline, CDR1 SGHNT and CDR2 YYREEE (reference sequence). CDR3 residues: CASSLARVGTGELFF. CDR3 nucleotide sequence: TGTGCCAGCAGCTTGGCCAGGGTTGGCACCGGGGAGCTGTTTTTT.

J is TRBJ2-1 and V is TRBV4-3, with D possibly being TRBD1 (5 bases). The CDR3 extends over 15 amino acids. From germline, CDR1 is LGHNA and CDR2 YSLEER. V was pared by 1 base and J by 9 bases, with 16 bases between. CDR3 protein: CASSQVQGLIGEQFF. CDR3 nucleotide sequence: TGCGCCAGCAGCCAAGTGCAGGGTTTAATCGGTGAGCAGTTCTTC.

The V and J genes are TRBV10-3 and TRBJ1-5, with TRBD1 matching over 7 bases. CDR1 ENHRY and CDR2 SYGVKD come from the germline V gene. The CDR3 has 15 amino acids. V was clipped by 6 bases and J by 0 bases; unmatched bases: 5. The CDR3 coding sequence is TGTGCCATCAGACCCGGGACAGCTAGCAATCAGCCCCAGCATTTT. Translating it yields CAIRPGTASNQPQHF.

The rearrangement joins TRBV7-8 to TRBJ2-1, with D possibly matching TRBD2 (6 bases). The V end lost 4 bases, the J end lost 9 bases, and 22 bases lay between the germline ends. This CDR3 has 16 amino acids. Germline V gene sequence: CDR1 SGHVS, CDR2 FQNEAQ. CDR3 loop: CASSSGSGRGISEQFF. The DNA of the CDR3 is TGTGCCAGCAGCTCGGGTAGCGGTAGAGGGATTAGTGAGCAGTTCTTC.

The chain's CDR3 is CASSQRTGSEQFF. CDR3 nucleotide sequence: TGTGCCAGCAGCCAACGGACTGGTTCTGAGCAGTTCTTC. This sequence joins TRBV3-1 (or the pseudogene TRBV3-2) and TRBJ2-1; D is perhaps TRBD2 (5 bases). The CDR3 loop spans 13 amino acids. The V gene lost 2 bases and the J gene lost 9 bases, with 11 bases spanning the gap. Germline CDR1 reads LGHDT; CDR2 reads YNNKEL (reference sequence).

V usage is TRBV6-2 or TRBV6-3 and J usage is TRBJ1-6; 9 bases map to TRBD1. The CDR3 covers 16 residues. Per the germline V gene, CDR1 is MNHEY and CDR2 is SVGEGT. V was clipped by 5 bases and J by 9 bases; unmatched bases: 11. CDR3: CASSNPHRGRSSPLHF. The CDR3, as DNA: TGTGCCAGCAGTAACCCTCACAGGGGGCGCAGTTCACCCCTCCACTTT.

This clone was picked up one time. This rearrangement joins TRBV5-4 to TRBJ2-7, with 13 positions matching TRBD2. Germline V gene lookup returns CDR1 SGHNT and CDR2 YYREEE (reference sequence). V was pared by 4 bases and J by 6 bases, with 10 bases of the junction left unmatched. CDR3 length: 16 residues. Here the CDR3 DNA reads TGTGCCAGCAGCCACGGACTAGCGGGAGTTGATCTCGAGCAGTACTTC. Amino acids: CASSHGLAGVDLEQYF.

This chain joins TRBV9 and TRBJ2-3, with 10 nucleotides matching TRBD2. The CDR3 has 17 residues. CDR1 is SGDLS, CDR2 YYNGEE, per germline. Trimming took 4 bases from V and 3 from J; bases not matched to a gene: 11. As DNA, the CDR3 is TGTGCCAGCAGCACGGTGGCTAGCGGGAGCGAGACAGATACGCAGTATTTT. This sequence encodes CASSTVASGSETDTQYF.

The chain recombines TRBV11-2 with TRBJ2-3; 11 positions agree with TRBD2. The ends lost 5 bases at V and 6 bases at J; junction bases unmatched: 10. Germline V lookup: CDR1 SGHAT, CDR2 FQNNGV. The CDR3 totals 16 residues. CDR3 region: CASSTVAGGPGDTQYF. DNA of the CDR3: TGTGCCAGCAGCACCGTAGCGGGAGGGCCCGGCGATACGCAGTATTTT. Full variable domain (missing parts from reference TRBV11-2 and TRBJ2-3): EAGVAQSPRYKIIEKRQSVAFWCNPISGHATLYWYQQILGQGPKLLIQFQNNGVVDDSQLPKDRFSAERLKGVDSTLKIQPAKLEDSAVYLCASSTVAGGPGDTQYFGPGTRLTVL.

The chain links TRBV28 to TRBJ1-1, with 9 bases aligning to TRBD1. The trim removed 4 bases at V and 5 bases at J, leaving 11 bases unmatched. CDR3 length: 16 amino acids. CDR1 and CDR2 (germline): MDHEN, SYDVKM. CDR3 loop: CASSSITGQGGTEAFF. The CDR3 coding sequence is TGTGCCAGCAGTTCAATCACGGGACAGGGAGGTACTGAAGCTTTCTTT.

V is TRBV4-1 and J is TRBJ2-7, with D tentatively TRBD2 (5 bases). This CDR3 is 15 amino acids long. Germline loops: CDR1 MGHRA, CDR2 YSYEKL. V lost 1 base and J lost 6, with 16 bases in between. The CDR3 is CASSQGYREGVEQYF. In DNA, the CDR3 is TGCGCCAGCAGCCAAGGGTACCGGGAAGGTGTCGAGCAGTACTTC.

The chain links TRBV7-8 to TRBJ2-2; possible D gene TRBD2, 5 bases. V lost 6 bases and J lost 2, with 16 bases in between. The CDR3 extends over 16 amino acids. The V gene's germline CDR1 is SGHVS and CDR2 FQNEAQ. The CDR3: CASRSSKRANTGELFF. The CDR3 region has the DNA TGTGCCAGCAGGTCCTCGAAGAGGGCTAACACCGGGGAGCTGTTTTTT.

The chain combines TRBV7-8 with TRBJ2-1, with a possible D match to TRBD2 (6 bases). V gave up 5 bases and J gave up 2 bases, with 13 bases separating them. The CDR3 covers 15 residues. Germline V lookup: CDR1 SGHVS, CDR2 FQNEAQ. CDR3 residues: CASSTLAPAYNEQFF. CDR3 in DNA: TGTGCCAGCAGCACCCTAGCGCCGGCCTACAATGAGCAGTTCTTC. Supplemented by reference TRBV7-8 and TRBJ2-1, the full variable domain reads GAGVSQSPRYKVAKRGQDVALRCDPISGHVSLFWYQQALGQGPEFLTYFQNEAQLDKSGLPSDRFFAERPEGSVSTLKIQRTQQEDSAVYLCASSTLAPAYNEQFFGPGTRLTVL.

V and J are TRBV29-1 and TRBJ2-2; 9 nucleotides match TRBD2. Germline V gives CDR1 SQVTM, CDR2 ANQGSEA. V shed 6 bases, J shed 5 bases, and the junction held 7 bases outside the gene matches. The CDR3 loop spans 14 amino acids. CDR3 residues: CSVRAGGPTGELFF. The DNA for the CDR3 is TGCAGCGTGCGTGCGGGAGGGCCGACCGGGGAGCTGTTTTTT.

The chain carries TRBV7-3 and TRBJ2-7; D is possibly TRBD2 (6 bases). This CDR3 is built from 16 residues. V was cut by 4 bases and J by 0 bases, with 16 bases left in between. Germline CDR1 SGHTA, CDR2 FQGTGA. CDR3 in amino acids: CASSYRGGASSYEQYF. The CDR3 nucleotides are TGTGCCAGCAGCTACCGCGGAGGGGCCAGCTCCTACGAGCAGTACTTC.

For this clone: One end of the junction fails to match germline, which may point to a read error. CDR3 region: CASSLDPTRAGEMF. CDR3 coding DNA: TGCGCCAGCAGCTTGGATCCAACTCGCGCAGGGGAAATGTTC. V gene TRBV5-1 combines with J gene TRBJ2-7; D may be TRBD1 (6 bases). Germline loops: CDR1 SGHRS, CDR2 YFSETQ. The CDR3 extends over 14 amino acids.